In this sample, the clone carrying this T cell receptor (beta chain) turned up a few times. Antigen specificity is unknown. This sample is drawn from a study of vaccination effects on CD4 cells after COVID-19. Antigen-specific CD4+ T cells expanded by the ViraFEST assay with viral peptide pools were then sequenced. With about 9 days of culture completed, CD4+ T cells were isolated. The study found no prior SARS-CoV-2 infection in the vaccine recipients, who tested negative for nucleocapsid antibodies. Produced via immunoSEQ multiplex PCR; TCRdb's table is partial and in-frame only. The repertoire holds under 30,000 clones, with approximately 70% as singletons. CDR3 length: 11 amino acids. Germline CDR1 ENHRY, CDR2 SYGVKD. Deletions cut 11 bases from V and 7 bases from J, with 12 bases between.

V is TRBV10-3 and J is TRBJ2-1, with D possibly matching TRBD2 (6 bases). This sample comprised CD4+ T cells from PBMCs cultured with HCoV-NL63 spike peptides, obtained before COVID-19 vaccination. This receptor was identified in a human donor who received a COVID-19 vaccine. The CDR3 is CAAGPRNEQFF. In DNA form, the CDR3 reads TGTGCCGCGGGACCGCGAAATGAGCAGTTCTTC.